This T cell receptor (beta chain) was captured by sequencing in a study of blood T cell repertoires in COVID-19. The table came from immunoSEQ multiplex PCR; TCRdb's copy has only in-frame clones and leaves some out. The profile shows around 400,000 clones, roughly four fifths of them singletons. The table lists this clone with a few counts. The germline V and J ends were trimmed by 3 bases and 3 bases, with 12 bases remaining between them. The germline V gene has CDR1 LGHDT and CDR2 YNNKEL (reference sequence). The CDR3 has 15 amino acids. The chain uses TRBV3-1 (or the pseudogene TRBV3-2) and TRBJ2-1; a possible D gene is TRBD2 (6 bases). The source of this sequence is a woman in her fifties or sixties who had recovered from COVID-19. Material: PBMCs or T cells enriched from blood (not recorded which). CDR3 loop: CASSHGGTIYNEQFF. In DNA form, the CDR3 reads TGTGCCAGCAGCCACGGCGGGACGATCTACAATGAGCAGTTCTTC.